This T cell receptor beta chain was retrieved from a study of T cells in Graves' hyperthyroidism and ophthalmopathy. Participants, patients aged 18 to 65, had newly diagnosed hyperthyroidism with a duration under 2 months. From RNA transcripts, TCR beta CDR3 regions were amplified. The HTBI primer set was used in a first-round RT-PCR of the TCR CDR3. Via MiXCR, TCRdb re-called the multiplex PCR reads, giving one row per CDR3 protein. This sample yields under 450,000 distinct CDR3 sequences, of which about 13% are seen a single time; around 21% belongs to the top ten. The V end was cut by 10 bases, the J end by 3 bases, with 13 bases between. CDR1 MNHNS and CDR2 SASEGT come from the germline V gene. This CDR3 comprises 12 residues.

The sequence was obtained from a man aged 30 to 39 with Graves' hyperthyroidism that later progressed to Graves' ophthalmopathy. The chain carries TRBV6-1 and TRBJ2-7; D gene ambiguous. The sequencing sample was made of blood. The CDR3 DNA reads TGTGCCACCTCAGACACTCTCTACGAGCAGTACTTC. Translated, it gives CATSDTLYEQYF.